Listed here are 28 T cell receptor beta chains from one sample, sequenced in a study of spatial heterogeneity in lung cancer. Noted time point: sample taken at primary tumor resection. Notes on the study in general: One measure, the expanded intratumoral alpha and beta TCR count, tracked tumor mutation counts.

TCRdb reprocessed the 5' RACE reads with MiXCR, giving one entry per CDR3 protein. The sample consists of about 9,000 distinct CDR3 sequences, around 6.5% of them appearing once. No antigen has been identified for these receptors. The input for sequencing was lung tumor tissue, taken at surgery. All receptors derive from a male donor with early-stage non-small cell lung cancer.

The chain is built from TRBV6-5 and TRBJ1-2, with no clear D. Germline-derived CDR1 and CDR2 are MNHEY and SVGAGI. This CDR3 comprises 14 residues. The V and J ends lost 6 bases and 2 bases respectively, with 13 bases between them. The CDR3 DNA reads as TGTGCCAGCAGGGTCCCAGGAGGGAACTATGGCTACACCTTC. This translates into CASRVPGGNYGYTF.

Many counts were recorded for this clonotype. The genes are TRBV12-3 or TRBV12-4 and TRBJ2-3; D unclear. Trimming stripped 5 bases from V and 2 bases from J, with 8 bases between. The CDR3 covers 13 residues. The CDR3 sequence is CASSRRYTDTQYF. The CDR3 nucleotides read TGTGCCAGCAGTCGACGGTACACAGATACGCAGTATTTT.

This clonotype has ten or more counts. The chain carries TRBV28 and TRBJ2-2; 15 nucleotides agree with TRBD2. V was pared by 8 bases and J by 6 bases, with 1 base of the junction left unmatched. From germline, CDR1 is MDHEN and CDR2 SYDVKM. This CDR3 is built from 14 residues. The CDR3 reads CASRTSGGAGELFF. CDR3 nucleotides: TGTGCCAGCCGGACTAGCGGGGGGGCCGGGGAGCTGTTTTTT.

In this sample, this clonotype turned up a few times. CDR3 sequence reads: CASSLALGDSYEQYF. The DNA for the CDR3 is TGTGCCAGCAGCTTAGCGCTAGGGGACAGCTACGAGCAGTACTTC. The chain has TRBV7-6 and TRBJ2-7, with TRBD1 matching over 7 bases. The CDR3 has 15 residues. Trimming at V came to 0 bases and at J to 3 bases, leaving 5 bases not matched to a gene. Per the germline V gene, CDR1 is SGHVS and CDR2 is FNYEAQ.

This clonotype appeared many times. The rearrangement uses TRBV29-1 and TRBJ2-5; D ambiguous. Deletions cut 3 bases from V and 5 bases from J, with 10 bases between. CDR1 is SQVTM and CDR2 is ANQGSEA in the germline V gene. This CDR3 has 12 residues. CDR3 sequence reads: CSVDNGGETQYF. The CDR3 nucleotides are TGCAGCGTTGATAACGGTGGGGAGACCCAGTACTTC.

The V gene is TRBV5-1, the J gene TRBJ2-2; TRBD2 matches at 12 bases. Per the germline V gene, CDR1 is SGHRS and CDR2 is YFSETQ. The CDR3 sequence is 18 residues long. Trimming cost V 2 bases and J 3 bases; bases outside gene matches: 8. DNA for the CDR3: TGCGCCAGCAGCTTATCTCTAGCGGGGGGGCCCGACACCGGGGAGCTGTTTTTT. Translated: CASSLSLAGGPDTGELFF.

This clonotype came up many times. V and J are TRBV5-5 and TRBJ2-7, with D maybe TRBD2 (5 bases). The V end lost 0 bases, the J end lost 4 bases, and 11 bases lay between the germline ends. CDR1 and CDR2 (germline): SGHKS, YYEKEE (reference sequence). CDR3 length: 14 residues. CDR3 nucleotides: TGTGCCAGCAGCTTGGCCTGGACTTTATACGAGCAGTACTTC. It specifies CASSLAWTLYEQYF.

This clonotype is classed as medium-sized (0.01 to 0.1%). V gene TRBV6-5 combines with J gene TRBJ1-6; no definite D call. Deletions cut 4 bases from V and 9 bases from J, with 10 bases between. This CDR3 has 13 residues. CDR1 and CDR2 from the germline V gene are MNHEY and SVGAGI. CDR3 loop: CASSSYDGSPLHF. The CDR3 bases are TGTGCCAGCAGTTCATATGACGGTTCACCCCTCCACTTT.

V gene TRBV4-1 combines with J gene TRBJ2-1; D ambiguous. The CDR3 is 16 residues long. CDR1 and CDR2 (germline): MGHRA, YSYEKL. Trimming stripped 0 bases from V and 0 bases from J, with 9 bases between. The CDR3 protein is CASSQDTPPSYNEQFF. CDR3 DNA: TGCGCCAGCAGCCAAGATACACCTCCCTCCTACAATGAGCAGTTCTTC.

V gene TRBV5-1 combines with J gene TRBJ1-1; D may be TRBD1 (5 bases). Trimming removed 4 bases at V and 0 bases at J, with 10 bases between. There are 14 residues in the CDR3. CDR1 SGHRS and CDR2 YFSETQ come from the germline V gene. The CDR3 reads CASSPGTLNTEAFF. CDR3 nucleotides: TGCGCCAGCAGCCCTGGGACGTTGAACACTGAAGCTTTCTTT.

A few counts support this clonotype. This chain connects TRBV7-6 to TRBJ2-4; TRBD2 might be the D (6 bases). CDR3 size: 13 residues. The V gene's germline CDR1 is SGHVS and CDR2 FNYEAQ. The V gene lost 5 bases and the J gene lost 8 bases, with 13 bases spanning the gap. The CDR3 is CASSTGLRDIQYF. The DNA for the CDR3 is TGTGCCAGCAGCACGGGACTTAGAGACATTCAGTACTTC.

By sample fraction, this clonotype is medium-sized. The chain employs TRBV6-5 and TRBJ1-3, with a possible D match to TRBD1 (6 bases). V was clipped by 5 bases and J by 4 bases, with 15 bases between them. Germline assignment: CDR1 MNHEY and CDR2 SVGAGI. The CDR3 runs to 15 residues. The CDR3 DNA reads TGTGCCAGCAGTGTCAGGGGTTTCTCAGGAAACACCATATATTTT. Translating it yields CASSVRGFSGNTIYF.

Only a few counts were recorded for this clonotype. The chain couples TRBV3-1 to TRBJ2-7; 11 bases line up with TRBD1. Germline CDR1 and CDR2: LGHDT and YNNKEL (reference sequence). The CDR3 totals 16 residues. J gave up 0 bases and V 4 bases, and 5 bases lay outside the gene matches. The CDR3, as DNA: TGTGCCAGCAGCCCTACCGGGACAGGGGGCTCCTACGAGCAGTACTTC. It is translated as CASSPTGTGGSYEQYF.

This clonotype occurred many times. The chain has TRBV20-1 and TRBJ2-7, with 9 bases lining up with TRBD2. Per germline, CDR1 DFQATT and CDR2 SNEGSKA (reference sequence). J was trimmed by 6 bases and V by 3 bases; bases with no gene match: 12. This CDR3 is built from 15 residues. CDR3 amino acids: CSARAPGLAQGEQYF. CDR3 coding DNA: TGCAGTGCTAGGGCCCCGGGACTAGCACAAGGCGAGCAGTACTTC.

Concerning this clonotype itself: This may come from a read error, since a much larger clone is one base off. This chain connects TRBV4-3 to TRBJ1-4; a possible D gene is TRBD1 (6 bases). The CDR3 loop spans 16 amino acids. Germline CDR1 and CDR2: LGHNA and YSLEER. CDR3: CANSQEQGSGNEKLFF. CDR3 coding DNA: TGCGCCAACAGCCAAGAGCAGGGGTCCGGAAATGAAAAACTGTTTTTT.

This clonotype was counted many times. The V gene is TRBV7-8, the J gene TRBJ1-2, with 9 nucleotides matching TRBD1. Germline V gene data show CDR1 as SGHVS and CDR2 as FQNEAQ. The junction had 7 bases not matched to a gene; V was cut back by 3 bases and J by 5 bases. CDR3 length equals 15 residues. CDR3 sequence: CASSFRVTGGYGYTF. CDR3 in DNA: TGTGCCAGCAGCTTTAGGGTGACAGGGGGATATGGCTACACCTTC.

This clonotype has a count of ten or more. J is TRBJ2-3 and V is TRBV9; 7 bases line up with TRBD2. Germline assignment: CDR1 SGDLS and CDR2 YYNGEE. The V gene end was trimmed by 4 bases and the J gene end by 3 bases; junction bases not matched to a gene: 11. The CDR3 is 16 amino acids. The CDR3 is CASSLPLAGRTDTQYF. The CDR3 DNA is TGTGCCAGCAGCCTTCCCTTAGCGGGCCGGACAGATACGCAGTATTTT.

This clonotype was detected many times. The J gene is TRBJ2-7, the V gene TRBV7-2, with TRBD2 identical over 12 bases. This CDR3 comprises 17 residues. V lost 2 bases to trimming and J lost 2 bases; unmatched junction nucleotides: 7. CDR1 is SGHTA, CDR2 FQGNSA, per germline. CDR3 amino acids: CASSLRVLAGGPYEQYF. The CDR3 coding sequence is TGTGCCAGCAGCTTACGGGTCCTAGCGGGGGGGCCCTACGAGCAGTACTTC. Looking up the rest from reference TRBV7-2 and TRBJ2-7 gives the full variable domain: GAGVSQSPSNKVTEKGKDVELRCDPISGHTALYWYRQSLGQGLEFLIYFQGNSAPDKSGLPSDRFSAERTGGSVSTLTIQRTQQEDSAVYLCASSLRVLAGGPYEQYFGPGTRLTVT.

At least ten counts were recorded for this clonotype. The V call is TRBV20-1, the J call TRBJ2-2; 10 bases are a match to TRBD1. The V gene's germline CDR1 is DFQATT and CDR2 SNEGSKA (reference sequence). V gave up 7 bases and J gave up 4 bases; unmatched junction bases: 6. The CDR3 extends over 14 amino acids. DNA of the CDR3: TGCAGTGTGCGGGACAGGGGAATCACCGGGGAGCTGTTTTTT. Residues: CSVRDRGITGELFF.

In this sample, this clonotype turned up many times. The chain joins TRBV10-3 to TRBJ2-7; 8 positions match TRBD1. CDR1 is ENHRY, CDR2 SYGVKD, per germline. V lost 6 bases, J lost 7 bases, and 11 bases stayed unmatched. The CDR3 covers 14 residues. CDR3 bases: TGTGCCATCAGCGGACAGGGTGCCCCGCGTGAGCAGTACTTC. Residues: CAISGQGAPREQYF.

This clonotype turned up a few times. V is TRBV20-1 and J is TRBJ2-7; D perhaps matches TRBD1 (6 bases). V was pared by 4 bases and J by 5 bases, with 12 bases between. The CDR3 is 12 residues long. The germline gives CDR1 DFQATT, CDR2 SNEGSKA (reference sequence). This CDR3 is CSATEQGNEQYF. The CDR3 nucleotides read TGCAGTGCTACCGAACAGGGTAACGAGCAGTACTTC.

This clonotype appeared many times. The V gene is TRBV4-1, the J gene TRBJ2-6; 8 bases map to TRBD1. The CDR3 contains 19 residues. The germline gives CDR1 MGHRA, CDR2 YSYEKL. With V trimmed by 1 base and J by 4 bases, 12 bases remained unmatched. CDR3 loop: CASSQVSAGGNSGANVLTF. The CDR3, as DNA: TGCGCCAGCAGCCAAGTGTCGGCAGGGGGCAATTCCGGGGCCAACGTCCTGACTTTC.

This clonotype has only a few counts. The CDR3 DNA is TGTGCCAGCAGTTTGTGGGAGCGCACTGAAGCTTTCTTT. Residues: CASSLWERTEAFF. J is TRBJ1-1 and V is TRBV12-3 or TRBV12-4; D remains ambiguous. The germline V and J ends were trimmed by 3 bases and 4 bases, with 9 bases remaining between them. This CDR3 has 13 residues.

This clonotype appeared many times. The gene calls are TRBV10-3 and TRBJ1-1, with 7 bases fitting TRBD1. V lost 10 bases to trimming and J lost 0 bases; unmatched junction nucleotides: 11. Looked up from germline, CDR1 is ENHRY and CDR2 is SYGVKD. There are 15 residues in the CDR3. CDR3 amino acids: CATSPRDRLNTEAFF. The CDR3 region has the DNA TGTGCCACCTCTCCGCGGGACAGATTGAACACTGAAGCTTTCTTT.

Many counts were recorded for this clonotype. This chain uses TRBV29-1 with TRBJ1-2, with TRBD1 matching 7 bases. Germline CDR1 is SQVTM and CDR2 is ANQGSEA. J lost 8 bases, V lost 6 bases, and 9 bases had no gene match. There are 12 residues in the CDR3. In DNA form, the CDR3 reads TGCAGCGTGGGGTCTACAGGGGTCGGCTACACCTTC. This encodes CSVGSTGVGYTF.

This chain joins TRBV3-1 and TRBJ2-3; perhaps TRBD2 as D (7 bases). Trimming took off 3 bases at V and 5 bases at J, with 18 bases between the two ends. The CDR3 runs 16 residues. Per the germline V gene, CDR1 is LGHDT and CDR2 is YNNKEL (reference sequence). The DNA for the CDR3 is TGTGCCAGCAGCCACCTCCGAGGGGGGGGGGGAGATACGCAGTATTTT. Translation: CASSHLRGGGGDTQYF.

This clonotype occurred many times. The rearrangement links TRBV5-1 to TRBJ1-1; no clear D gene. The CDR3 loop spans 15 amino acids. Germline assignment: CDR1 SGHRS and CDR2 YFSETQ. V lost 0 bases and J 0 bases, leaving 9 bases between the germline ends. DNA for the CDR3: TGCGCCAGCAGCTTGGGGGCCTCCATGAACACTGAAGCTTTCTTT. Translating it yields CASSLGASMNTEAFF.

This clonotype has at least ten counts. This sequence joins TRBV9 and TRBJ2-5, with D maybe TRBD2 (6 bases). The V gene's germline CDR1 is SGDLS and CDR2 YYNGEE. The CDR3 is made up of 15 amino acids. Trimming took 0 bases from V and 7 from J, leaving 16 bases between them. The CDR3 DNA reads as TGTGCCAGCAGCGTAGGTCTTGCTAGCGAGGGGACCCAGTACTTC. This encodes CASSVGLASEGTQYF.